These 9 T cell receptor beta chains originate from one sample sequenced in a study of immune heterogeneity within non-small cell lung tumors. A multiplex PCR containing 32 V primers and 13 J primers was used to amplify TCR beta CDR3. Each CDR3 protein is one row after TCRdb ran MiXCR on the multiplex PCR reads. The table has some 5,000 distinct CDR3 sequences, 25% to 40% seen once. Genomic DNA from bulk tumor acted as the template, and roughly 0.55 ug was loaded per sample. Surgical sampling yielded several biopsies per primary tumor (spaced far apart). Patients underwent curative surgery for non-small cell lung cancer (untreated and newly diagnosed). Sequences were obtained from lung tumor tissue. The receptors were sampled from a woman between 45 and 60 years old with non-small cell lung cancer.

The chain uses TRBV5-1 and TRBJ2-1; D may be TRBD2 (6 bases). The germline gives CDR1 SGHRS, CDR2 YFSETQ. V lost 0 bases to trimming and J lost 8 bases, with 9 bases between them. CDR3 size: 13 residues. For the CDR3, the DNA is TGCGCCAGCAGCTTGGTGCCTAGCGATGAGCAGTTCTTC. Translation gives CASSLVPSDEQFF.

Concerning this clonotype itself: One end of the junction is discordant with germline, which a read error may explain. The chain recombines TRBV20-1 with TRBJ2-4; no reliable D call. In germline, CDR1 is DFQATT, CDR2 SNEGSKA (reference sequence). This CDR3 has 20 amino acids. The CDR3 coding sequence is TGTAGTGCTAGAGTGGTCGAGGCTTTTCGGTCGCCGCTAGCCAAAAACATTCAGTACTTC. Protein: CSARVVEAFRSPLAKNIQYF.

This clonotype ranks as medium-sized. This chain connects TRBV12-3 or TRBV12-4 to TRBJ1-4; 8 bases fit TRBD1. V lost 5 bases, J lost 8 bases, and 4 bases stayed unmatched. The CDR3 loop spans 13 amino acids. The CDR3 reads CASSRTGKEKLFF. DNA of the CDR3: TGTGCCAGCAGTCGGACAGGGAAGGAAAAACTGTTTTTT.

Details on this clonotype: A read error may produce the germline difference seen at one junction end. This rearrangement joins TRBV19 to TRBJ2-3; tentatively, D is TRBD2 (6 bases). This CDR3 contains 16 residues. The V gene's germline CDR1 is LNHDA and CDR2 SQIVND (reference sequence). The chain's CDR3 is CASSPRLVIVADMQYF. The CDR3 coding sequence is TGTGCCAGTAGTCCGAGACTAGTAATAGTAGCAGATATGCAGTATTTT.

This clonotype came up a few times. V is TRBV2 and J is TRBJ1-2; D not resolved. Trimming left V 4 bases short and J 7 bases short, with 4 bases between. Germline loops: CDR1 SNHLY, CDR2 FYNNEI. This CDR3 is built from 10 residues. CDR3 sequence: CASSAVGYTF. In nucleotides, the CDR3 is TGTGCCAGCAGTGCAGTTGGCTACACCTTC.

For this clonotype: A much larger clone differs by one base, so this may be a read error. The genes are TRBV7-3 and TRBJ2-1; no clear D. The CDR3 has 15 amino acids. In germline, CDR1 is SGHTA, CDR2 FQGTGA. The CDR3 nucleotides read TGTGCCAGCAGCCCCAACTACCGCTCCTACAATGGGCAGTTCTTC. This gives the protein CASSPNYRSYNGQFF. The full variable domain, completed using reference TRBV7-3 and TRBJ2-1, is GAGVSQTPSNKVTEKGKYVELRCDPISGHTALYWYRQSLGQGPEFLIYFQGTGAADDSGLPNDRFFAVRPEGSVSTLKIQRTERGDSAVYLCASSPNYRSYNGQFFGPGTRLTVL.

This clonotype is judged medium-sized. This rearrangement joins TRBV30 to TRBJ2-2; D might be TRBD2 (6 bases). Germline loops: CDR1 GTSNPN, CDR2 SVGIG (reference sequence). Trimming took off 2 bases at V and 2 bases at J, with 9 bases between the two ends. The CDR3 extends over 14 amino acids. The CDR3 DNA sequence: TGTGCCTGGAGTTTTAGCGGAAACACCGGGGAGCTGTTTTTT. This gives the protein CAWSFSGNTGELFF.

The V call is TRBV12-3 or TRBV12-4, the J call TRBJ1-2; D call uncertain. V was pared by 6 bases and J by 1 base, with 9 bases between. The CDR3 runs to 13 residues. The CDR3 DNA reads as TGTGCCAGCAGCGCCCTCATTAACTATGGCTACACCTTC. Translating gives CASSALINYGYTF.

This clonotype was counted between two and nine times. The chain links TRBV6-1 to TRBJ2-2, with 9 nucleotides matching TRBD2. Germline V lookup: CDR1 MNHNS, CDR2 SASEGT. The V gene end was trimmed by 5 bases and the J gene end by 6 bases; junction bases not matched to a gene: 10. The CDR3 is 16 amino acids. The CDR3 DNA is TGTGCCAGCAGTTCCCCTAGCGGGAAGGGGCCCGGGGAGCTGTTTTTT. Protein: CASSSPSGKGPGELFF.